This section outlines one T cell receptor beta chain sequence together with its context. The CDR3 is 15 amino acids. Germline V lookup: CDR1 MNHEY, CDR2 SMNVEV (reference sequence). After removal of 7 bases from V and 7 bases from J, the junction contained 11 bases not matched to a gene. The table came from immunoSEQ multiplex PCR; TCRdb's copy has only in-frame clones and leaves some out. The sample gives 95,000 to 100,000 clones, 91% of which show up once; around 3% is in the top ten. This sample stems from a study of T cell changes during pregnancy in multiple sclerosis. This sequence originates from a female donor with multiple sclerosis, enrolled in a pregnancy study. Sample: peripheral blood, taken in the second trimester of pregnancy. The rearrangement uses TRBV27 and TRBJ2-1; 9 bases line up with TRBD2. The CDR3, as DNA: TGTGCCAGCAACGCAAGGGGGACTAGCAGGAATGAGCAGTTCTTC. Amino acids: CASNARGTSRNEQFF.